This TCR beta chain was recorded in a study of regulatory T cells in long-lasting Graves disease (dated by TCRdb to the early 2020s). Regarding the research as a whole: In the newly diagnosed Graves' disease group, patients had been taking antithyroid drugs for less than 3 months. This study used TCR sequencing and RNA sequencing of peripheral blood to compare persistent Graves' disease patients against newly diagnosed Graves' disease patients. The study took place in China and was registered as a clinical trial. A total of around 33 samples were covered by TCR sequencing, comprising approximately 13 persistent and 20 newly diagnosed Graves' disease patients.

This clonotype showed up many times. The specificity of this receptor is unknown. Per-base quality was not reported, and no clone a single base away is much larger than it. The time point label for this specimen denotes: newly diagnosed GD, antithyroid drugs for less than 3 months. For both TCR sequencing and RNA sequencing, RNA was extracted from PBMCs in TRIzol. Graves' disease was diagnosed according to American Thyroid Association guidelines. The patients came from an endocrinology department in Xi'an, China. From each patient, 7.5 to 10 milliliters of peripheral blood was collected into an EDTA anticoagulant tube. Ficoll Paque Plus density gradient separation was used to isolate PBMCs, and no further T cell sorting was done. An Agilent 2100 Bioanalyzer and agarose gel were used to assess RNA quality, and a NanoDrop 2000 was used to measure RNA concentration. The library was prepared using multiplex PCR. Data came from an Illumina HiSeq 4000. CDR3 regions were amplified by Arm-PCR with iRepertoire HTBI primers to construct TCR beta libraries. Before sequencing, the PCR products went through gel purification. On the study's bioinformatics: Gene usage analysis of CDR3 amino acid clonotypes used the 62 TRBV and 14 to 15 TRBJ segments found across samples. Filtered high-quality paired reads were merged into contigs using COPE and FqMerger. BLAST was used to align contigs to IMGT TRBV, TRBD and TRBJ reference genes, with CDR3 defined following IMGT. Highly expanded clones were defined as clonotypes with a frequency above 0.1%. Repertoire diversity was measured by Shannon entropy, and V-J evenness by the Gini coefficient. Clonotypes shared by more than one individual were considered public. TCRdb reanalyzed the raw reads on its own, using fastp at Q25 for trimming and MiXCR for clone calling, and kept in-frame beta chains. All rows with the same CDR3 protein become a single entry with the most common DNA and genes. The V and J calls shown here were made by TCRdb, not taken from the authors' results. Present in this sample are 450,000 to 700,000 distinct CDR3 sequences, 13% of which were seen just once. Clones ranked in the top ten supply about 9.1% of the sample.

General conclusions and limits of the study: Sequencing and analysis were restricted to the TCR beta chain. More public clonotypes were shared among persistent patients (fewer than 3,000) than among newly diagnosed patients (966). The study examined only peripheral blood because the primary lesion, thyroid tissue, could not be accessed. Persistent Graves' disease patients showed lower TCR Shannon entropy and fewer highly expanded clones than newly diagnosed patients, suggesting clonal expansion. The authors acknowledged the small sample size as a limitation that may reduce accuracy.

This sample was also put to use in a study of T cells in Graves' hyperthyroidism and ophthalmopathy. The second source states: Stable Graves' hyperthyroidism was defined as no progression to ophthalmopathy during 18 months of follow-up. Hyperthyroidism patients were newly diagnosed, had a disease duration of under 2 months, and were aged 18 to 65 years. The study excluded patients with uncontrolled infections, other autoimmune diseases, pregnancy or lactation. Diagnoses relied on clinical symptoms, serum thyroxine and TRAb, thyroid ultrasound and orbital computed tomography. The TCR CDR3 was subjected to a first round of RT-PCR using the HTBI primer set and the Qiagen OneStep RT-PCR kit. Most expanded thyroid clonotypes (frequency above 0.001) were also found in blood, which suggests that blood repertoires may mirror thyroid immune responses. In cross-validation, a model built on a 13 V-J signature told ophthalmopathy apart from stable hyperthyroidism with approximately 90% sensitivity and approximately 81% specificity, and in testing the same model reached 80%/75%. During validation, the model predicted progression to ophthalmopathy a median of approximately six months ahead of onset, with around 71% sensitivity and about 75% specificity. TCR V-J signatures able to tell the groups apart were searched for in a discovery cohort of 90 to 100 patients, of whom around 43 had Graves' ophthalmopathy and roughly 57 had stable Graves' hyperthyroidism. Whether ophthalmopathy could be predicted prospectively was tested in an independent validation cohort made up of 18 to 20 hyperthyroidism patients plus 17 patients who later progressed to ophthalmopathy. The 75 to 100 discovery patients were randomly split 7:3 into training and test sets. In addition, the study compared T-cell repertoires in thyroid tissue and in blood from several Graves' hyperthyroidism patients. After blood sampling, hyperthyroidism patients were treated with methimazole at a starting dose of 30 mg daily, and ophthalmopathy patients were treated with high-dose intravenous methylprednisolone. Libraries were constructed in a second round of multiplex PCR, after which size selection and purification were performed. Paired-end sequencing of the libraries was performed with 100 bp reads on an Illumina HiSeq2000. SOAPnuke was used to process the raw data, with reads discarded if the reads contained adapters or uncalled bases, had a mean Phred below 15, or lacked an exact constant-primer or identifier match. COPE v1.2.5 was used to merge high-quality paired reads, and clonotypes were defined as unique nucleotide sequences. Clonotypes were aligned to IMGT TRBV, TRBD and TRBJ reference segments using MiTCR v1.1. The analysis included only V-J combinations with a frequency above 0.0001, which together covered around 99% of the repertoires. The TCS score was defined as the ratio of F50 (clonal expansion) to E x V (chaos), calculated using BLOSUM62-based TCRdist between CDR3 peptides within each V-J. Welch's t-statistics and random forest reduced fewer than 600 V-J features to roughly 13, which were used in a naive Bayes classifier (R e1071). No statistical method was used to fix the sample size in advance, and group allocation was not hidden from the investigators. The paper describes TCR Vbeta CDR3 sequencing of about 140 peripheral blood samples, made up of around 41 ophthalmopathy patients, roughly 75 hyperthyroidism patients and some 17 progressor patients.

The clonotype originates from a young man with Graves disease. Donor details come from another sample of the same person, matched by shared clones. The input for sequencing was peripheral blood mononuclear cells (PBMCs), taken at new diagnosis, from a patient treated with antithyroid drugs.

The CDR3 protein: CASSYDPEGAGRTDTQYF. The DNA reads TGTGCCAGCAGTTACGATCCCGAGGGGGCGGGACGCACAGATACGCAGTATTTT. The V and J genes are TRBV6-2 or TRBV6-3 and TRBJ2-3; a tentative D match to TRBD1 spans 7 bases. From cysteine to phenylalanine, the CDR3 is 18 amino acids long. CDR3 DNA is the only sequence kept; it has 54 bases, read in frame from the first base. V is pared back by 2 bases and J by 1 base, with 19 bases lying between the germline termini. CDR1 and CDR2 are read off the germline V gene as MNHEY and SVGEGT.